Presented here are 29 T cell receptor beta chains from one specimen sequenced in a study of T cell changes during pregnancy in multiple sclerosis (dated by TCRdb to between 2018 and 2020). Library preparation was by the immunoSEQ multiplex PCR assay. TCRdb took this table from immuneACCESS and kept in-frame rearrangements with V and J called. Such tables lack part of the clones; where checked against another copy, unresolved V genes explain under half of the gap, and the rest is unexplained. The sample table shows more than 55,000 clones, and approximately 91% are seen once. Roughly 0.4% of the sample belongs to the ten largest clones. Specimen: CD4+ T cells from peripheral blood mononuclear cells, collected in the third trimester of pregnancy. Source of these receptors: a female donor with multiple sclerosis, enrolled in a pregnancy study.

This clone was detected a few times. The chain carries TRBV2 and TRBJ2-1, with a tentative D call TRBD1 (5 bases). Per germline, CDR1 SNHLY and CDR2 FYNNEI. The ends were cut back, 8 bases at V and 8 bases at J, with 19 bases in the middle. The length of the CDR3 is 14 residues. CDR3 sequence (DNA): TGTGCCAGCCAGCCGAGACAGACCGGCGATGAGCAGTTCTTC. This encodes CASQPRQTGDEQFF.

V and J are TRBV12-5 and TRBJ1-1, with 7 bases matching TRBD1. With 6 bases clipped from V and 1 base from J, the junction kept 5 bases outside the gene matches. Germline values: CDR1 LGHNT, CDR2 FRNRAP. The CDR3 has 14 residues. Here the CDR3 reads CASGQTGANTEAFF. For the CDR3, the DNA is TGTGCTAGTGGGCAAACAGGGGCGAACACTGAAGCTTTCTTT. The variable domain in full, completed from reference TRBV12-5 and TRBJ1-1, reads DARVTQTPRHKVTEMGQEVTMRCQPILGHNTVFWYRQTMMQGLELLAYFRNRAPLDDSGMPKDRFSAEMPDATLATLKIQPSEPRDSAVYFCASGQTGANTEAFFGQGTRLTVV.

The chain is built from TRBV6-5 and TRBJ2-5; D is uncertain. The CDR3 has 12 amino acids. V was pared by 5 bases and J by 5 bases, with 9 bases between. In germline, CDR1 is MNHEY, CDR2 SVGAGI. The DNA for the CDR3 is TGTGCCAGCAGTCTGGCCGGGGAGACCCAGTACTTC. This codes for CASSLAGETQYF.

The chain uses TRBV19 and TRBJ1-5; D ambiguous. With 5 bases removed from V and 5 bases from J, the gap between germline ends came to 7 bases. This CDR3 has 12 residues. Germline loops: CDR1 LNHDA, CDR2 SQIVND (reference sequence). CDR3 in DNA: TGTGCCAGTAGTCCCCGGGATCAGCCCCAGCATTTT. Its translation: CASSPRDQPQHF.

The V gene is TRBV7-2, the J gene TRBJ1-1; the D gene is possibly TRBD1 (6 bases). Germline-derived CDR1 and CDR2 are SGHTA and FQGNSA. The CDR3 length is 14 residues. Trimming cost V 5 bases and J 1 base, with 11 bases left between them. The chain's CDR3 is CASSLGAANTEAFF. CDR3 nucleotides: TGTGCCAGCAGCCTGGGGGCAGCGAACACTGAAGCTTTCTTT.

In this sample, this clone turned up once. The CDR3 region has the DNA TGTGCCAGCAGCGTAGTGGCGGACATGAACACTGAAGCTTTCTTT. Encoded protein: CASSVVADMNTEAFF. This chain links TRBV9 with TRBJ1-1, with D perhaps matching TRBD1 (5 bases). V was trimmed by 0 bases and J by 0 bases, leaving 9 bases between them. CDR3 length equals 15 residues. CDR1 SGDLS and CDR2 YYNGEE come from the germline V gene.

The CDR3 loop is CASRLAGGQLHEQYF. Here the CDR3 DNA reads TGTGCAAGTCGCTTAGCGGGAGGGCAGCTACACGAGCAGTACTTC. V usage is TRBV12-2 and J usage is TRBJ2-7; no check of the table's D call, TRBD2, against the DNA was made. TRBV12-2 is a pseudogene. This CDR3 has 15 amino acids.

V gene TRBV10-2 combines with J gene TRBJ1-4, with 7 bases fitting TRBD1. The CDR3 runs to 14 residues. Germline-derived CDR1 and CDR2 are WSHSY and SAAADI. V trimming: 6 bases; J trimming: 4 bases; junction bases outside the gene matches: 5. The CDR3 sequence is CASSETGINEKLFF. DNA for the CDR3: TGCGCCAGCAGCGAGACAGGGATTAATGAAAAACTGTTTTTT.

The chain links TRBV12-5 to TRBJ1-3; 11 bases are a match to TRBD1. CDR1 and CDR2 from the germline V gene are LGHNT and FRNRAP. This CDR3 region has 19 residues. Unmatched junction bases numbered 11, after V lost 4 bases and J lost 0 bases. The CDR3 here is CASGSDRGPFPSSGNTIYF. CDR3 sequence (DNA): TGTGCTAGTGGTTCGGACAGGGGGCCTTTCCCGAGCTCTGGAAACACCATATATTTT.

The rearrangement links TRBV10-3 to TRBJ2-7; 10 positions agree with TRBD1. Per the germline V gene, CDR1 is ENHRY and CDR2 is SYGVKD. This CDR3 region has 13 residues. V lost 10 bases and J lost 6; bases outside the gene matches: 9. The CDR3 nucleotides read TGTGCCACCAGAACGACAGGGGGCGGCGAGCAGTACTTC. Translation gives CATRTTGGGEQYF.

The chain couples TRBV7-8 to TRBJ1-5; D uncertain. With 3 bases removed from V and 6 bases from J, the gap between germline ends came to 6 bases. The CDR3 runs 12 residues. The germline V gene has CDR1 SGHVS and CDR2 FQNEAQ. CDR3 protein: CASSFLRQPQHF. In nucleotides, the CDR3 is TGTGCCAGCAGCTTTCTACGTCAGCCCCAGCATTTT.

This clone was recorded once. One junction end does not reproduce the germline sequence, and a read error may be involved. This chain links TRBV2 with TRBJ2-1; 11 positions agree with TRBD2. The CDR3 consists of 13 residues. Germline lookup yields CDR1 SNHLY and CDR2 FYNNEI. CDR3: CASLAGGYDEQFF. The CDR3 DNA follows: TGTGCCAGTCTAGCGGGGGGCTACGATGAGCAGTTCTTC. Looking up the rest from reference TRBV2 and TRBJ2-1 gives the full variable domain: EPEVTQTPSHQVTQMGQEVILRCVPISNHLYFYWYRQILGQKVEFLVSFYNNEISEKSEIFDDQFSVERPDGSNFTLKIRSTKLEDSAMYFCASLAGGYDEQFFGPGTRLTVL.

This chain links TRBV7-2 with TRBJ2-5; 8 nucleotides agree with TRBD1. The CDR3 spans 15 residues. In germline, CDR1 is SGHTA, CDR2 FQGNSA. Trimming took 3 bases from V and 4 from J; bases not matched to a gene: 7. The CDR3 reads CASSLGGRGPETQYF. The CDR3 nucleotides read TGTGCCAGCAGCTTGGGAGGCAGGGGGCCAGAGACCCAGTACTTC.

This clone appeared once. This rearrangement joins TRBV7-8 to TRBJ1-1, with D unresolved. This CDR3 is built from 14 residues. Trimming pared 0 bases from V and 1 base from J, leaving 6 bases between. Germline V CDR1 and CDR2: SGHVS, FQNEAQ. Here the CDR3 reads CASSLATQNTEAFF. The CDR3 nucleotides are TGTGCCAGCAGCTTAGCCACACAGAACACTGAAGCTTTCTTT.

The V call is TRBV10-3, the J call TRBJ1-1, with D possibly matching TRBD1 (6 bases). The V gene's germline CDR1 is ENHRY and CDR2 SYGVKD. V was shortened by 6 bases and J by 2 bases, with 13 bases between the two germline ends. The CDR3 has 14 amino acids. Here the CDR3 reads CAISFTQGNTEAFF. The CDR3 DNA reads as TGTGCCATCAGCTTTACACAGGGAAACACTGAAGCTTTCTTT.

The CDR3 loop reads CASSLDYSAEEKLFF. CDR3 bases: TGTGCCAGCAGCTTAGACTACTCCGCGGAGGAAAAACTGTTTTTT. J is TRBJ1-4 and V is TRBV7-2, with D unclear. Germline CDR1 SGHTA, CDR2 FQGNSA. The CDR3 totals 15 residues. V shed 1 base and J shed 8 bases, with 14 bases lying between them.

The chain combines TRBV5-1 with TRBJ2-5; 13 positions agree with TRBD2. With 2 bases clipped from V and 3 bases from J, the junction kept 10 bases outside the gene matches. The V gene's germline CDR1 is SGHRS and CDR2 YFSETQ. CDR3 length equals 18 residues. The CDR3, as DNA: TGCGCCAGCAGCTTACCTGAAACTAGCGGGGGGGGCAAAGAGACCCAGTACTTC. Protein product: CASSLPETSGGGKETQYF. Drawing the rest from reference TRBV5-1 and TRBJ2-5, the complete variable domain is KAGVTQTPRYLIKTRGQQVTLSCSPISGHRSVSWYQQTPGQGLQFLFEYFSETQRNKGNFPGRFSGRQFSNSRSEMNVSTLELGDSALYLCASSLPETSGGGKETQYFGPGTRLLVL.

The CDR3 DNA sequence: TGTGCCTGGAGTGCGGGACTAGCGGGGGGAGAGACCCAGTACTTC. It codes for CAWSAGLAGGETQYF. The chain carries TRBV30 and TRBJ2-5; 15 nucleotides line up with TRBD2. The J segment lost 4 bases and the V segment lost 1 base, leaving 1 base of the junction unmatched. CDR1 is GTSNPN and CDR2 is SVGIG in the germline V gene (reference sequence). This CDR3 is 15 amino acids long.

The chain links TRBV20-1 to TRBJ2-7; tentative D call: TRBD2 (6 bases). CDR3 length: 11 residues. Germline V lookup: CDR1 DFQATT, CDR2 SNEGSKA (reference sequence). Trimming pared 6 bases from V and 4 bases from J, leaving 10 bases between. The CDR3: CSARLVYEQYF. The CDR3 nucleotides are TGCAGTGCAAGACTAGTATACGAGCAGTACTTC.

A word on this clone: The identical CDR3 is also encoded by other nucleotide sequences in the sample. The V gene is TRBV5-1, the J gene TRBJ1-1; D possibly corresponds to TRBD1 (6 bases). The V gene's germline CDR1 is SGHRS and CDR2 YFSETQ. The CDR3 is 14 residues long. V was trimmed by 0 bases and J by 1 base, leaving 7 bases between them. The CDR3 coding sequence is TGCGCCAGCAGCTTGGGGGACACGAACACTGAAGCTTTCTTT. As protein: CASSLGDTNTEAFF.

The chain links TRBV7-9 to TRBJ1-1, with 8 positions matching TRBD1. The CDR3 has 14 amino acids. CDR1 is SEHNR, CDR2 FQNEAQ, per germline (reference sequence). V shed 3 bases and J 3 bases; nucleotides not matched to a gene: 3. CDR3 DNA sequence: TGTGCCAGCAGCTTCGACAGGGGTTACACTGAAGCTTTCTTT. As protein: CASSFDRGYTEAFF.

The chain joins TRBV7-6 to TRBJ1-2; TRBD1 agrees at 8 bases. The V segment lost 1 base and the J segment 5 bases; nucleotides outside the gene matches: 0. The CDR3 spans 13 residues. The germline gives CDR1 SGHVS, CDR2 FNYEAQ. CDR3: CASSLGTGYGYTF. CDR3 sequence (DNA): TGTGCCAGCAGCTTAGGGACAGGGTATGGCTACACCTTC.

This clone was recorded only once. The CDR3 DNA sequence: TGTGCCAGCAGCGCGGTACAGAACACTGAAGCTTTCTTT. Its protein product is CASSAVQNTEAFF. The V call is TRBV6-1, the J call TRBJ1-1; unclear D gene. This CDR3 is 13 amino acids long. Trimming shortened V by 6 bases and J by 1 base, and 9 bases separated the two germline ends. From germline, CDR1 is MNHNS and CDR2 SASEGT.

CDR3 bases: TGTGCCAGCAGTCAGAAGCCCCGACAGGGGCAGTATGGCTACACCTTC. Translated: CASSQKPRQGQYGYTF. V gene TRBV5-8 combines with J gene TRBJ1-2; 8 positions agree with TRBD1. The CDR3 is 16 amino acids. Germline CDR1 is SGHTS and CDR2 is YDEGEE. J gave up 5 bases and V 5 bases, and 14 bases lay outside the gene matches.

The chain is built from TRBV11-2 and TRBJ2-7; TRBD1 aligns across 8 bases. Germline trimming cut 6 bases from V and 2 bases from J; bases unmatched to any gene: 3. CDR1 is SGHAT, CDR2 FQNNGV, per germline. This CDR3 comprises 13 residues. CDR3 in DNA: TGTGCCAGCAGGGGACAGGAGACCTACGAGCAGTACTTC. This gives the protein CASRGQETYEQYF.

J is TRBJ1-2 and V is TRBV25-1, with TRBD1 as a possible D gene (5 bases). V lost 0 bases and J lost 3, with 5 bases in between. The V gene's germline CDR1 is MGHDK and CDR2 SYGVNS. CDR3 length equals 13 residues. In DNA, the CDR3 is TGTGCCAGCAGTGAATACAGGGACTATGGCTACACCTTC. The encoded protein is CASSEYRDYGYTF.

The chain uses TRBV6-6 and TRBJ1-2; TRBD1 might be the D (5 bases). Per the germline V gene, CDR1 is MNHNY and CDR2 is SVGAGI (reference sequence). CDR3 size: 15 residues. The germline V and J ends were trimmed by 0 bases and 3 bases, with 11 bases remaining between them. CDR3 coding DNA: TGTGCCAGCAGTTACTCCCGGACATTGGACTATGGCTACACCTTC. Amino acids: CASSYSRTLDYGYTF.

This chain uses TRBV6-5 with TRBJ1-1; 7 bases are a match to TRBD1. The trim removed 7 bases at V and 4 bases at J, leaving 6 bases unmatched. CDR1 is MNHEY, CDR2 SVGAGI, per germline. The CDR3 runs 13 residues. CDR3 nucleotides: TGTGCCAGCAACAGGGGAGTTAGCACTGAAGCTTTCTTT. Translating gives CASNRGVSTEAFF.

The rearrangement uses TRBV10-3 and TRBJ2-3; no reliable D call. The V end lost 2 bases, the J end lost 1 base, and 7 bases lay between the germline ends. Germline CDR1 is ENHRY and CDR2 is SYGVKD. The CDR3 totals 14 residues. For the CDR3, the DNA is TGTGCCATCAGTGAGAGACGGGGCACAGATACGCAGTATTTT. It codes for CAISERRGTDTQYF.